The T cell receptor (beta chain) under discussion was sequenced for a study of blood T cells in healthy people across ages. Overall study context: Roughly one uniquely barcoded beta molecule per two T cells was captured.

General study results and limits: A roughly linear age-dependent decrease characterized TCR beta diversity per million T cells.

Every donor gave roughly 9.2 milliliters of peripheral blood. Every sample had a minimum of 6 million PBMCs isolated. Next came a second PCR, run for about 7 to 12 cycles, which used a sample-barcoded 5' primer along with a J-beta primer mix. Each CDR3 protein is one row after TCRdb ran MiXCR on the 5' RACE reads. The sample consists of fewer than 950,000 distinct CDR3 sequences, about 48% of them appearing once. Points on this clonotype: The antigen is unknown.

The source is a man older than 75 in good health. Sequenced sample: blood.

This CDR3 reads CASSSKGPPTAPYNEQFF. The CDR3 DNA reads TGTGCCAGCAGCTCAAAGGGGCCCCCGACAGCCCCCTACAATGAGCAGTTCTTC. This sequence joins TRBV11-1 and TRBJ2-1; D possibly corresponds to TRBD1 (5 bases). The germline V gene encodes CDR1 SGHAT and CDR2 FQDESV (reference sequence). V shed 4 bases and J shed 2 bases, with 21 bases lying between them. This CDR3 is built from 18 residues.